What follows are 5 T cell receptor beta chains derived from one specimen sequenced in a study of shared clonotypes between healthy human individuals. Measured with immunoSEQ multiplex PCR; TCRdb has only the in-frame clones, and not every one. The data show some 1,100,000 clones, 75% to 85% seen once. Sequenced sample: memory CD4+ T cells from PBMCs. Subset denoted: CD45RA-negative fraction. Every receptor here comes from a man aged 18 to 30 in good health. Some clones in this sample may be carry-over from other donors' samples.

The rearrangement links TRBV19 to TRBJ1-5; no clear D. CDR1 and CDR2 (germline): LNHDA, SQIVND (reference sequence). This CDR3 has 15 amino acids. V was clipped by 6 bases and J by 6 bases, with 18 bases between them. CDR3 region: CASSSDRIGSQPQHF. CDR3 DNA sequence: TGTGCCAGTAGCTCCGATAGGATAGGTAGTCAGCCCCAGCATTTT.

The chain couples TRBV5-1 to TRBJ2-3; D gene uncertain. Germline values: CDR1 SGHRS, CDR2 YFSETQ. The CDR3 covers 16 residues. V lost 1 base and J lost 4, with 16 bases in between. Written as DNA, the CDR3 is TGCGCCAGCAGCTTGAACCCGGTGATGGTCCCAGATACGCAGTATTTT. This codes for CASSLNPVMVPDTQYF.

This clone was seen only once. The CDR3 DNA is TGTGCCAGTAGCGGGATCCGGCAGTTCTTC. It encodes CASSGIRQFF. The chain links TRBV5-6 to TRBJ2-1, with 8 nucleotides matching TRBD2. The CDR3 is made up of 10 amino acids. Germline CDR1 SGHDT, CDR2 YYEEEE. V shed 8 bases, J shed 12 bases, and the junction held 4 bases outside the gene matches.

Only a few counts were recorded for this clone. The chain couples TRBV28 to TRBJ1-5; no clear D. The V end was cut by 8 bases, the J end by 6 bases, with 11 bases between. The CDR3 loop spans 12 amino acids. Germline lookup yields CDR1 MDHEN and CDR2 SYDVKM. This chain's CDR3 is CASRHLGQPQHF. DNA for the CDR3: TGTGCCAGCCGACATCTAGGTCAGCCCCAGCATTTT.

V and J are TRBV19 and TRBJ1-5, with a possible D match to TRBD1 (6 bases). CDR3 size: 16 residues. Trimming pared 9 bases from V and 6 bases from J, leaving 24 bases between. CDR1 and CDR2 (germline): LNHDA, SQIVND (reference sequence). CDR3 DNA: TGTGCCAGCCGAGACGGGGGAGCCTTCAGGGGTCAGCCCCAGCATTTT. Translating it yields CASRDGGAFRGQPQHF. The whole variable domain, remainder taken from reference TRBV19 and TRBJ1-5, is DGGITQSPKYLFRKEGQNVTLSCEQNLNHDAMYWYRQDPGQGLRLIYYSQIVNDFQKGDIAEGYSVSREKKESFPLTVTSAQKNPTAFYLCASRDGGAFRGQPQHFGDGTRLSIL.